Presented here are 19 T cell receptor beta chains from one specimen sequenced in a study of PD-1 blockade in classical Hodgkin lymphoma. Generated by immunoSEQ multiplex PCR, the TCRdb table keeps only in-frame clones and is missing some. The sample consists of roughly 100,000 clones, roughly 91% of them appearing once. Time point described: cycle 4 day 1 (C4D1), after five to seven weeks of nivolumab. Exposure to brentuximab vedotin varied, and each patient had relapsed following autologous stem cell transplantation. The sequenced sample was peripheral blood mononuclear cells (PBMCs), obtained before the fourth cycle of nivolumab. The receptor set was obtained from a human donor with classical Hodgkin lymphoma.

This chain links TRBV18 with TRBJ2-1; 8 bases agree with TRBD2. CDR1 is KGHSH, CDR2 LQKENI, per germline. The junction had 7 bases not matched to a gene; V was cut back by 0 bases and J by 9 bases. This CDR3 comprises 15 residues. The DNA for the CDR3 is TGTGCCAGCTCACCACCCGGGAGGGAGATAGGTGAGCAGTTCTTC. Its translation is CASSPPGREIGEQFF.

The chain links TRBV11-3 to TRBJ2-2; D not resolved. V was clipped by 4 bases and J by 3 bases, with 6 bases between them. The CDR3 runs 13 residues. Germline CDR1 and CDR2: SGHNT and YENEEA. The CDR3 DNA follows: TGTGCCAGCAGCTCCAAGTACACCGGGGAGCTGTTTTTT. This translates into CASSSKYTGELFF.

V and J are TRBV19 and TRBJ1-5; 9 bases line up with TRBD1. The CDR3 is 16 amino acids. Trimming at V came to 9 bases and at J to 1 base, leaving 10 bases not matched to a gene. From germline, CDR1 is LNHDA and CDR2 SQIVND (reference sequence). This CDR3 reads CASHHRGRGSNQPQHF. The CDR3, as DNA: TGTGCCAGCCACCACAGGGGGCGCGGGAGCAATCAGCCCCAGCATTTT.

This chain links TRBV5-5 with TRBJ1-2; a weak D match, TRBD1 (5 bases). CDR3 length: 14 residues. Trimming removed 1 base from V and 3 bases from J, with 10 bases in between. Germline assignment: CDR1 SGHKS and CDR2 YYEKEE (reference sequence). The DNA of the CDR3 is TGTGCCAGCAGCTTGACAGGACGGCACTATGGCTACACCTTC. Encoded protein: CASSLTGRHYGYTF.

The J gene is TRBJ2-1, the V gene TRBV5-1, with D possibly matching TRBD2 (6 bases). Germline lookup yields CDR1 SGHRS and CDR2 YFSETQ. Trimming took off 6 bases at V and 2 bases at J, with 18 bases between the two ends. The CDR3 has 16 amino acids. CDR3 protein: CASNRGTGTPYNEQFF. DNA for the CDR3: TGCGCCAGCAACCGGGGGACCGGGACTCCCTACAATGAGCAGTTCTTC.

This chain uses TRBV28 with TRBJ2-7; a weak D match, TRBD1 (6 bases). The V end was cut by 6 bases, the J end by 3 bases, with 15 bases between. This CDR3 comprises 14 residues. Germline CDR1 reads MDHEN; CDR2 reads SYDVKM. For the CDR3, the DNA is TGTGCCAGCAGGCTAGTGATAGGGGGCTACGAGCAGTACTTC. This encodes CASRLVIGGYEQYF. The full variable domain, its missing parts supplied by reference TRBV28 and TRBJ2-7, is DVKVTQSSRYLVKRTGEKVFLECVQDMDHENMFWYRQDPGLGLRLIYFSYDVKMKEKGDIPEGYSVSREKKERFSLILESASTNQTSMYLCASRLVIGGYEQYFGPGTRLTVT.

Note on this clone: The junction shows a germline mismatch at one end, possibly a read error. The chain carries TRBV7-7 and TRBJ2-1; TRBD1 might be the D (6 bases). Germline V gives CDR1 SSHAT, CDR2 FNYEAQ (reference sequence). The CDR3 sequence is 14 residues long. The CDR3 loop is CASSLETGNNEQFF. In nucleotides, the CDR3 is TGTGCTAGCAGCTTAGAGACAGGTAACAATGAGCAGTTCTTC.

V gene TRBV29-1 combines with J gene TRBJ2-5; TRBD2 matches 11 bases. Germline V gene lookup returns CDR1 SQVTM and CDR2 ANQGSEA. CDR3 length: 15 amino acids. With V trimmed by 5 bases and J by 0 bases, 5 bases remained unmatched. The CDR3, as DNA: TGCAGCGTTTTAGGGACTAGCGGCGACCAAGAGACCCAGTACTTC. Its translation: CSVLGTSGDQETQYF.

This clone was recorded a few times. The chain links TRBV13 to TRBJ2-1; perhaps TRBD2 as D (6 bases). The CDR3 is 12 amino acids. The V end was cut by 5 bases, the J end by 10 bases, with 12 bases between. Germline CDR1 is PRHDT and CDR2 is FYEKMQ (reference sequence). The CDR3 nucleotides are TGTGCCAGCAGCCCACCGGGAGCGGAGCAGTTCTTC. Residues: CASSPPGAEQFF. The full variable domain, with the rest looked up from reference TRBV13 and TRBJ2-1, is AAGVIQSPRHLIKEKRETATLKCYPIPRHDTVYWYQQGPGQDPQFLISFYEKMQSDKGSIPDRFSAQQFSDYHSELNMSSLELGDSALYFCASSPPGAEQFFGPGTRLTVL.

This clone was detected only a few times. The CDR3 nucleotides are TGTGCCAGCAGCCGTGGGGTGGCTGGAAACACCATATATTTT. This codes for CASSRGVAGNTIYF. The V and J genes are TRBV11-2 and TRBJ1-3; D call uncertain. Trimming shortened V by 5 bases and J by 2 bases, and 10 bases separated the two germline ends. Germline CDR1 is SGHAT and CDR2 is FQNNGV. This CDR3 contains 14 residues.

This chain uses TRBV9 with TRBJ2-1; D might be TRBD2 (7 bases). Germline V gene lookup returns CDR1 SGDLS and CDR2 YYNGEE. V lost 4 bases and J 15 bases, leaving 17 bases between the germline ends. CDR3 size: 12 residues. CDR3 sequence (DNA): TGTGCCAGCAGCCCAGCAGCGGGACAACCGTTCTTC. This sequence encodes CASSPAAGQPFF.

V usage is TRBV5-4 and J usage is TRBJ1-1; weak D call: TRBD1 (6 bases). Between the trimmed V and J ends, which lost 2 bases and 0 bases, there was a span of 8 bases. Germline V CDR1 and CDR2: SGHNT, YYREEE (reference sequence). This CDR3 region has 14 residues. For the CDR3, the DNA is TGTGCCAGCAGCTTAACAGGGCTGAACACTGAAGCTTTCTTT. This codes for CASSLTGLNTEAFF.

This clone has only one observation. The gene calls are TRBV6-5 and TRBJ1-1; 9 nucleotides align to TRBD1. Germline V gene sequence: CDR1 MNHEY, CDR2 SVGAGI. The CDR3 consists of 14 residues. The V segment lost 6 bases and the J segment 6 bases; nucleotides outside the gene matches: 8. The CDR3 DNA sequence: TGTGCCAGCAGGATACAGGGGGCTATATCTGAAGCTTTCTTT. Its translation is CASRIQGAISEAFF.

This clone occurred once. The chain uses TRBV5-4 and TRBJ1-2; 7 bases map to TRBD1. V gave up 0 bases and J gave up 7 bases; unmatched junction bases: 12. There are 16 residues in the CDR3. Germline CDR1 is SGHNT and CDR2 is YYREEE (reference sequence). CDR3 in DNA: TGTGCCAGCAGCTTGGAATGGACCGGGACAGTACGTGGCTACACCTTC. Amino acid sequence: CASSLEWTGTVRGYTF.

The gene calls are TRBV4-1 and TRBJ2-1, with 10 bases identical to TRBD2. This CDR3 contains 18 residues. V shed 0 bases, J shed 5 bases, and the junction held 10 bases outside the gene matches. Germline CDR1 and CDR2: MGHRA and YSYEKL. The CDR3: CASSQELGLAGVHNEQFF. CDR3 in DNA: TGCGCCAGCAGCCAAGAGTTGGGGCTAGCGGGAGTTCACAATGAGCAGTTCTTC.

This chain joins TRBV11-3 and TRBJ2-2, with D possibly matching TRBD1 (5 bases). Per germline, CDR1 SGHNT and CDR2 YENEEA. Trimming pared 1 base from V and 1 base from J, leaving 7 bases between. The CDR3 extends over 15 amino acids. The CDR3 is CASSLGGGNTGELFF. CDR3 bases: TGTGCCAGCAGCTTAGGGGGCGGGAACACCGGGGAGCTGTTTTTT.

This chain joins TRBV2 and TRBJ2-5, with D perhaps being TRBD1 or TRBD2 (6 bases each). The V gene's germline CDR1 is SNHLY and CDR2 FYNNEI. Trimming removed 6 bases at V and 1 base at J, with 18 bases between. The CDR3 is 16 amino acids. The CDR3, as DNA: TGTGCCAGCAGCAGGGGAGGAGGGAAGGGCCAAGAGACCCAGTACTTC. Amino acid sequence: CASSRGGGKGQETQYF.

The rearrangement uses TRBV7-2 and TRBJ2-3; D not resolved. The CDR3 is 15 amino acids. V shed 5 bases and J shed 2 bases, with 14 bases lying between them. Germline lookup yields CDR1 SGHTA and CDR2 FQGNSA. The CDR3 DNA sequence: TGTGCCAGCAGCCCCGCTTGGAGTACCACAGATACGCAGTATTTT. It translates to CASSPAWSTTDTQYF.

V usage is TRBV6-1 and J usage is TRBJ2-5; possible D gene TRBD1, 6 bases. The J call may be mistaken, given a closer DNA end match to TRBJ2-7. From germline, CDR1 is MNHNS and CDR2 SASEGT. This CDR3 comprises 16 residues. CDR3 nucleotide sequence: TGTGCCAGCAGTGATTTAGGACAGCCGAGATCCTACGAGCAGTACTTC. Protein product: CASSDLGQPRSYEQYF.